A selection of T cell receptor beta chains follows, all from one sample in a study of blood T cell repertoires in COVID-19. Libraries were prepared by immunoSEQ multiplex PCR; TCRdb keeps only in-frame clonotypes and omits some of them. The profile shows 20,000 to 25,000 clones, roughly 80% of them singletons. Sequenced material: peripheral blood. These receptors all come from a man between 65 and 85 years old with acute or convalescent COVID-19. CDR3s include the opening cysteine and the closing phenylalanine or tryptophan. A D gene is named only where the DNA matches it firmly. A row's size may be missing; if present it is once, few, many or a size class.

j_gene | abundance | d_gene | v_gene | CDR3aa | CDR3nt
TRBJ2-1 | NA | TRBD2 | TRBV5-1 | CASSLQRDLLSYNEQFF | TGCGCCAGCAGCTTACAGCGGGACCTACTCTCCTACAATGAGCAGTTCTTC
TRBJ2-1 | medium-sized | TRBD2 | TRBV9 | CASRPTSGGPHEQFF | TGTGCCAGCAGACCAACTAGCGGGGGGCCGCATGAGCAGTTCTTC
TRBJ2-3 | NA | TRBD2 | TRBV24-1 | CAPTTSGCTDTQYF | TGTGCCCCGACGACTAGCGGATGCACAGATACGCAGTATTTT
TRBJ1-4 | NA | TRBD1 | TRBV14 | CASSPLTGDEKLFF | TGTGCCAGCAGCCCACTCACAGGGGACGAAAAACTGTTTTTT
TRBJ1-3 | NA | NA | TRBV6-5 | CASSPMEGLRNTIYF | TGTGCCAGCAGTCCGATGGAGGGGTTGCGAAACACCATATATTTT
TRBJ2-7 | NA | NA | TRBV7-9 | CASSPPGTKSSYEQYF | TGTGCCAGCAGTCCGCCAGGGACAAAGAGCTCCTACGAGCAGTACTTC
TRBJ1-5 | NA | NA | TRBV6-1 | CASSEVGADSNQPQHF | TGTGCCAGCAGTGAAGTTGGGGCGGATAGCAATCAGCCCCAGCATTTT
TRBJ1-1 | few | NA | TRBV6-1 | CASSEAEDTEAFF | TGTGCCAGCAGTGAAGCGGAGGACACTGAAGCTTTCTTT
TRBJ1-1 | few | NA | TRBV6-2/TRBV6-3 | CASSYSRADTEAFF | TGTGCCAGCAGTTACTCGAGGGCGGACACTGAAGCTTTCTTT
TRBJ1-2 | once | NA | TRBV19 | CASSMSQAYGYTF | TGTGCCAGTAGTATGAGTCAGGCCTATGGCTACACCTTC
TRBJ2-6 | NA | NA | TRBV15 | CATSRDLGSAPGANVPSF | TGTGCCACCAGCAGAGATCTTGGTTCGGCGCCTGGGGCCAACGTCCCCTCTTTC
TRBJ1-1 | few | NA | TRBV10-3 | CATQTGGGTEAFF | TGTGCCACCCAGACAGGAGGAGGCACTGAAGCTTTCTTT
TRBJ1-1 | NA | NA | TRBV5-8 | CASSFGQQNTEAFF | TGTGCCAGCAGCTTTGGACAGCAGAACACTGAAGCTTTCTTT
TRBJ1-2 | NA | NA | TRBV18 | CASSPSSDTGRLGGYTF | TGTGCCAGCTCACCGTCTTCGGACACCGGGAGGCTAGGGGGCTACACCTTC
TRBJ2-7 | NA | TRBD2 | TRBV5-6 | CASSGSGRGYEQYF | TGTGCCAGCAGCGGTAGCGGGAGAGGGTACGAGCAGTACTTC
TRBJ2-1 | NA | NA | TRBV14 | CASRGKEDNEQFF | TGTGCCAGCAGGGGGAAGGAGGACAATGAGCAGTTCTTC
TRBJ1-2 | NA | NA | TRBV7-2 | CASSPHTNYGYTF | TGTGCCAGCAGCCCACACACCAACTATGGCTACACCTTC
TRBJ2-1 | NA | NA | TRBV19 | CASMGGNEQFF | TGTGCCAGTATGGGGGGCAATGAGCAGTTCTTC
TRBJ1-5 | NA | NA | TRBV5-1 | CASSPREGINQPQHF | TGCGCCAGCAGCCCTAGGGAGGGGATAAATCAGCCCCAGCATTTT
TRBJ1-1 | NA | TRBD1 | TRBV7-9 | CASSFGTGGPIGAFF | TGTGCCAGCAGCTTCGGGACAGGGGGTCCCATTGGAGCTTTCTTT
TRBJ2-3 | once | TRBD2 | TRBV30 | CAWSVAGVGDTQYF | TGTGCCTGGAGTGTAGCGGGAGTTGGAGATACGCAGTATTTT
TRBJ1-1 | once | NA | TRBV12-3/TRBV12-4 | CASHPRQGEAFF | TGTGCCAGCCACCCCCGCCAGGGCGAAGCTTTCTTT
TRBJ1-1 | NA | NA | TRBV28 | CASSFEEREAFF | TGTGCCAGCAGTTTCGAAGAGCGTGAAGCTTTCTTT
TRBJ1-2 | NA | NA | TRBV24-1 | CATSDRYGYTF | TGTGCCACCAGTGACAGATATGGCTACACCTTC
TRBJ2-3 | NA | TRBD2 | TRBV20-1 | CSASRGADTQYF | TGCAGTGCTAGTCGGGGGGCAGATACGCAGTATTTT
TRBJ2-3 | NA | NA | TRBV15 | CATSPTPSTDTQYF | TGTGCCACCAGCCCTACCCCTAGCACAGATACGCAGTATTTT
TRBJ2-7 | once | NA | TRBV30 | CASGGLAYEQYF | TGTGCCTCAGGGGGGTTGGCTTACGAGCAGTACTTC
TRBJ2-7 | NA | NA | TRBV12-5 | CASGLGPHYEQYF | TGTGCTAGTGGTTTGGGGCCGCACTACGAGCAGTACTTC
TRBJ1-3 | NA | NA | TRBV18 | CASSPADSGNTIYF | TGTGCCAGCTCACCAGCAGACTCTGGAAACACCATATATTTT
TRBJ2-3 | NA | NA | TRBV3-1/TRBV3-2 | CASSQVEPPKRKDTQYF | TGTGCCAGCAGCCAAGTCGAGCCCCCCAAGCGGAAAGATACGCAGTATTTT
TRBJ1-1 | NA | NA | TRBV15 | CATSRRSPNTEAFF | TGTGCCACCAGCAGACGGAGTCCGAACACTGAAGCTTTCTTT
TRBJ2-5 | few | TRBD1 | TRBV18 | CASSQTTGGAWETQYF | TGTGCCAGCTCACAAACAACAGGGGGCGCTTGGGAGACCCAGTACTTC
TRBJ1-2 | NA | TRBD1 | TRBV7-2 | CASSPTLTGADYGYTF | TGTGCCAGCAGCCCGACCCTGACAGGGGCTGACTATGGCTACACCTTC
TRBJ1-6 | NA | TRBD1 | TRBV28 | CASSPDRGLYNSPLHF | TGTGCCAGCAGTCCCGACAGGGGGCTGTATAATTCACCCCTCCACTTT
TRBJ2-7 | NA | TRBD1 | TRBV27 | CASSFGQGPYEQYF | TGTGCCAGCAGTTTCGGACAGGGACCTTACGAGCAGTACTTC
TRBJ2-3 | NA | NA | TRBV11-1 | CASSLPGAGDTQYF | TGTGCCAGCAGCTTGCCAGGGGCCGGAGATACGCAGTATTTT
TRBJ2-5 | NA | TRBD2 | TRBV19 | CASSISTSGGALGETQYF | TGTGCCAGTAGTATATCGACTAGCGGGGGGGCCCTGGGAGAGACCCAGTACTTC
TRBJ1-6 | NA | TRBD1 | TRBV5-4 | CASSSTGNSPLHF | TGTGCCAGCAGCTCGACAGGGAATTCACCCCTCCACTTT
TRBJ2-3 | NA | NA | TRBV7-2 | CASSLRYGASGTDTQYF | TGTGCCAGCAGCTTAAGATATGGGGCCTCCGGGACAGATACGCAGTATTTT
TRBJ2-5 | NA | NA | TRBV19 | CASSRPGGEDGETQYF | TGTGCCAGTAGCCGCCCCGGGGGAGAGGACGGAGAGACCCAGTACTTC
TRBJ2-7 | few | NA | TRBV4-2 | CASSQDEGGYEQYF | TGTGCCAGCAGCCAAGATGAAGGCGGCTACGAGCAGTACTTC
TRBJ1-6 | NA | NA | TRBV27 | CASSFGAGMNSPLHF | TGTGCCAGCAGTTTCGGGGCGGGAATGAATTCACCCCTCCACTTT